The 4 T cell receptor beta chains below were found in one sample sequenced in a study of blood T cell repertoires in COVID-19. The method was immunoSEQ multiplex PCR; TCRdb's version includes in-frame clones alone and lacks a portion of them. The data show 150,000 to 200,000 clones, 80% to 85% seen once. The sequenced material came from peripheral blood. The source is a woman aged 80 or over with active or convalescent COVID-19.

This sequence joins TRBV7-2 and TRBJ1-3; no clear D. Trimming pared 4 bases from V and 0 bases from J, leaving 13 bases between. Germline assignment: CDR1 SGHTA and CDR2 FQGNSA. The length of the CDR3 is 16 residues. CDR3 bases: TGTGCCAGCAGCTCCATAGGAGGCTTCTCTGGAAACACCATATATTTT. Translated, it gives CASSSIGGFSGNTIYF.

V usage is TRBV11-3 and J usage is TRBJ2-3; TRBD2 agrees at 9 bases. This CDR3 comprises 16 residues. CDR1 SGHNT and CDR2 YENEEA come from the germline V gene. V shed 4 bases, J shed 4 bases, and the junction held 9 bases outside the gene matches. The CDR3 DNA sequence: TGTGCCAGCAGCTCGCCAGGGACTAGCCCCGCAGATACGCAGTATTTT. Protein: CASSSPGTSPADTQYF.

The chain recombines TRBV14 with TRBJ2-3; D not certain. The CDR3 totals 15 residues. Germline V gene data show CDR1 as SGHDN and CDR2 as FVKESK. V lost 0 bases and J lost 3, with 10 bases in between. The CDR3 here is CASSQERSRTDTQYF. CDR3 sequence (DNA): TGTGCCAGCAGCCAAGAAAGGTCGCGGACAGATACGCAGTATTTT.

The chain links TRBV6-6 to TRBJ1-5, with 8 bases lining up with TRBD1. Looked up from germline, CDR1 is MNHNY and CDR2 is SVGAGI (reference sequence). The V segment lost 6 bases and the J segment 0 bases; nucleotides outside the gene matches: 7. This CDR3 has 16 amino acids. The CDR3 sequence: CASRPDRGDSNQPQHF. In DNA form, the CDR3 reads TGTGCCAGCAGGCCTGACAGGGGTGATAGCAATCAGCCCCAGCATTTT.